The text below deals with one TCR beta chain. No antigen is known for it. The CDR3 totals 15 residues. After removal of 8 bases from V and 5 bases from J, the junction contained 14 bases not matched to a gene. Germline V CDR1 and CDR2: SEHNR, FQNEAQ (reference sequence). Vbeta (60) and Jbeta (13) primers were used in the PCR. The assay was immunoSEQ multiplex PCR, and TCRdb's table has in-frame clones only and misses some. Among around 170,000 clones listed, about 80% were seen once. The data are from a study of cytomegalovirus exposure and HLA in healthy donors. Whole-study results and caveats: Highest at DRB1 and lowest at HLA-C, TCR association rates differed among HLA loci in a later analysis. Some TCR beta chains (roughly 160 of them) were listed as cytomegalovirus-associated. Prior analysis indicated that the majority of TCR beta V segments exhibited productivity approximately 87% or approximately 30% of the time.

The chain joins TRBV7-9 to TRBJ2-5; 7 bases fit TRBD1. Sequenced sample: PBMCs. The TCR was taken from a woman aged 50 to 60 in good health and CMV-seronegative. In DNA, the CDR3 is TGTGCCAGCGCTACCGGGACAGCCCTAAGGGAGACCCAGTACTTC. Translating it yields CASATGTALRETQYF.